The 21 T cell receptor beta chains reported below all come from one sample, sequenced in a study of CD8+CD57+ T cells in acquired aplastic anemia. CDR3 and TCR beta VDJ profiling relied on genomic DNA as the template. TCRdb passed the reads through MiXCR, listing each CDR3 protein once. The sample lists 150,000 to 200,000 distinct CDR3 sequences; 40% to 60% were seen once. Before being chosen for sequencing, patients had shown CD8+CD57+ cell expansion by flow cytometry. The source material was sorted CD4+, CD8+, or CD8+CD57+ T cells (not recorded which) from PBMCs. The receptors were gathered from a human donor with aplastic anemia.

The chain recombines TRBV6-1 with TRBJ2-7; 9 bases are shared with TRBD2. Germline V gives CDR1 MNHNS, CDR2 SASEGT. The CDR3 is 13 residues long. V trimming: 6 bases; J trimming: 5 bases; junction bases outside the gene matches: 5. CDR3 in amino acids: CASSSSSGNEQYF. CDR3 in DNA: TGTGCCAGCAGCAGCTCTAGCGGGAACGAGCAGTACTTC.

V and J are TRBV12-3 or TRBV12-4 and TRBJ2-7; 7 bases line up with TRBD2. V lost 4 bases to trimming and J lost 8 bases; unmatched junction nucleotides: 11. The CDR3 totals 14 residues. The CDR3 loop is CASSWGGVPTKQYF. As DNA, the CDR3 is TGTGCCAGCAGTTGGGGGGGGGTCCCTACTAAGCAGTACTTC.

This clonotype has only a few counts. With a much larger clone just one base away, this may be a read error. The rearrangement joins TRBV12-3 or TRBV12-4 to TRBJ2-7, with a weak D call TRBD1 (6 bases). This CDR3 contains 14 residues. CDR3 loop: CASRPRTEPYGQYF. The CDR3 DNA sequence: TGTGCCAGCAGACCCCGGACAGAACCCTACGGGCAGTACTTC.

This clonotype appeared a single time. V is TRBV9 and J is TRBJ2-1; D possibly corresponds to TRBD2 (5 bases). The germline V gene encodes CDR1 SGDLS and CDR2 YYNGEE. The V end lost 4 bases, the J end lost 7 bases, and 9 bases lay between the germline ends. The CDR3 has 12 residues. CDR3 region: CASSPGMNEQFF. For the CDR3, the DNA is TGTGCCAGCAGCCCGGGAATGAATGAGCAGTTCTTC. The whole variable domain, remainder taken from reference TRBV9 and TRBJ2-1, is DSGVTQTPKHLITATGQRVTLRCSPRSGDLSVYWYQQSLDQGLQFLIQYYNGEERAKGNILERFSAQQFPDLHSELNLSSLELGDSALYFCASSPGMNEQFFGPGTRLTVL.

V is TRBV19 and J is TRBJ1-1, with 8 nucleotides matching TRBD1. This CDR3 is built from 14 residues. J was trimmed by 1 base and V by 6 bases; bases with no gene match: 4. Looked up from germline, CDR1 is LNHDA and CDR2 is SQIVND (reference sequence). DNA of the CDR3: TGTGCCAGTAGGGCCGGGACAGGGAACACTGAAGCTTTCTTT. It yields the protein CASRAGTGNTEAFF.

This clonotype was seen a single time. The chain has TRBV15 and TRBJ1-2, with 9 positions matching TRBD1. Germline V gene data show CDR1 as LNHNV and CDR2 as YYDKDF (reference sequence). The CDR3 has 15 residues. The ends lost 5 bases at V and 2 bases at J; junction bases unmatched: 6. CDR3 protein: CATSRGTGTNYGYTF. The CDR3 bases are TGTGCCACCAGCCGAGGGACAGGGACCAACTATGGCTACACCTTC.

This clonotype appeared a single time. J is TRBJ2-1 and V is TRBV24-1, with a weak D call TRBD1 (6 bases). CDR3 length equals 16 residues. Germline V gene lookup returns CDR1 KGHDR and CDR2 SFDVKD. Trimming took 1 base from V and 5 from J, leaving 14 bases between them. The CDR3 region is CATSDFETGVNNEQFF. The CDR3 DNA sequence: TGTGCCACCAGTGATTTCGAGACAGGAGTAAACAATGAGCAGTTCTTC.

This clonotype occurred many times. CDR3 nucleotide sequence: TGTGCCAGCAGGACAGGGCAGGGTCAGCCCCAGCATTTT. This translates into CASRTGQGQPQHF. This sequence joins TRBV6-5 and TRBJ1-5; 7 nucleotides match TRBD1. Germline V gene sequence: CDR1 MNHEY, CDR2 SVGAGI. After removal of 6 bases from V and 6 bases from J, the junction contained 5 bases not matched to a gene. The CDR3 sequence is 13 residues long.

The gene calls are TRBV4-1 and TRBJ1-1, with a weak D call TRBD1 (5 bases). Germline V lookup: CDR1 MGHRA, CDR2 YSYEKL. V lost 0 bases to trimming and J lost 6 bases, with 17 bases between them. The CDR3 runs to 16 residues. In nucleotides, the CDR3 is TGCGCCAGCAGCCAAGATGGGGCGGGGCGGGGCCCTGAAGCTTTCTTT. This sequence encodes CASSQDGAGRGPEAFF.

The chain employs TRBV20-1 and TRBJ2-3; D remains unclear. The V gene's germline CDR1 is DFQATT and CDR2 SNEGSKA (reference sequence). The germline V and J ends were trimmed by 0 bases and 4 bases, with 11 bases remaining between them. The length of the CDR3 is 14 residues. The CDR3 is CSARDGIIADTQYF. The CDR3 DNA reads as TGCAGTGCTAGAGACGGCATTATAGCAGATACGCAGTATTTT.

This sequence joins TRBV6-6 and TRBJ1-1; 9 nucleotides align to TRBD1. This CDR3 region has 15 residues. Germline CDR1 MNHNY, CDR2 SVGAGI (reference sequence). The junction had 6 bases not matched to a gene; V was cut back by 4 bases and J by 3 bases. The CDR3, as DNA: TGTGCCAGCAGTTCTCGACAGGGGGGGGACACTGAAGCTTTCTTT. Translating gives CASSSRQGGDTEAFF.

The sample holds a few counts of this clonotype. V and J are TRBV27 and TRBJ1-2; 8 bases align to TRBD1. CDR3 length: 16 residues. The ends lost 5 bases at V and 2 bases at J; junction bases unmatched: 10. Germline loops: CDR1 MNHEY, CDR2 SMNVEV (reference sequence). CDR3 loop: CASSGLRGPRNYGYTF. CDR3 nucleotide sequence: TGTGCCAGCAGTGGACTCAGGGGGCCGAGGAACTATGGCTACACCTTC.

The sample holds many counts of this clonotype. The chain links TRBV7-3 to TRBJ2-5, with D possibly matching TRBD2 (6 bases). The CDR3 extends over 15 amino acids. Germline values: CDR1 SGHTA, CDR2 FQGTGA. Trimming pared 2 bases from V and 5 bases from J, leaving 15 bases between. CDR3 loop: CASSLWAGNEETQYF. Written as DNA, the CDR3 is TGTGCCAGCAGCTTATGGGCGGGAAATGAGGAGACCCAGTACTTC.

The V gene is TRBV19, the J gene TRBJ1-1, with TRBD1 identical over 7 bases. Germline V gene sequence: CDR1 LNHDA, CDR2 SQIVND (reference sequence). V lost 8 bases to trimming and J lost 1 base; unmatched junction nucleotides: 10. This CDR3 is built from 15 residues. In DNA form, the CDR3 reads TGTGCCAGTCGACAGGGACTGGGAACGAACACTGAAGCTTTCTTT. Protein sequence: CASRQGLGTNTEAFF.

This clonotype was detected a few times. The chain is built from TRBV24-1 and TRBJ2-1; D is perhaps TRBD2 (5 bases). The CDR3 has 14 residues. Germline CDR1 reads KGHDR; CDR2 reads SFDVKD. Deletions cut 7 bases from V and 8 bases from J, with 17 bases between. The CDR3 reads CATRDPRGEDEQFF. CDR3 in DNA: TGTGCCACCAGAGACCCCCGGGGAGAGGATGAGCAGTTCTTC.

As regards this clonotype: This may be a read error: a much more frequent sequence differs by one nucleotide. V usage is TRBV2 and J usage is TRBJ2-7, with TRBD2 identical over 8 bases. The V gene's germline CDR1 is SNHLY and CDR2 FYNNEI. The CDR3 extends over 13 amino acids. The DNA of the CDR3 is TGTGCCAGCAATCAAGCGGGAGCCTACGGGCAGTACTTC. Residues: CASNQAGAYGQYF.

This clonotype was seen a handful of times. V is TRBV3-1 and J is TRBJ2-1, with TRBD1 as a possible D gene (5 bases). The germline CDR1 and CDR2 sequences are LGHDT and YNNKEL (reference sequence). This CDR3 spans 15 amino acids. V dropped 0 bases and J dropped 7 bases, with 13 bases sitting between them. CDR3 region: CASSQDLQGWNEQFF. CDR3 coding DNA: TGTGCCAGCAGCCAAGATCTTCAGGGATGGAATGAGCAGTTCTTC.

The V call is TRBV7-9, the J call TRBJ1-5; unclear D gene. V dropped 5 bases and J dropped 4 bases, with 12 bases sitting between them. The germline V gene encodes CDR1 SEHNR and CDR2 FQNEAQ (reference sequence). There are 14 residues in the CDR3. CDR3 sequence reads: CASSATGLNQPQHF. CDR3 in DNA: TGTGCCAGCAGCGCCACCGGGCTAAATCAGCCCCAGCATTTT. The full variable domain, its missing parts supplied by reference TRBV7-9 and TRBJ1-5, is DTGVSQNPRHKITKRGQNVTFRCDPISEHNRLYWYRQTLGQGPEFLTYFQNEAQLEKSRLLSDRFSAERPKGSFSTLEIQRTEQGDSAMYLCASSATGLNQPQHFGDGTRLSIL.

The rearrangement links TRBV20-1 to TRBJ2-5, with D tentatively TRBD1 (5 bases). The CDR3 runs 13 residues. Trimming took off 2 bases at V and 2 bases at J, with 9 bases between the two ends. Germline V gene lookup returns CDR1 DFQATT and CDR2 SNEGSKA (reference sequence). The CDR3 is CSARWQGQETQYF. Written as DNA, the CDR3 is TGCAGTGCTAGATGGCAGGGACAAGAGACCCAGTACTTC.

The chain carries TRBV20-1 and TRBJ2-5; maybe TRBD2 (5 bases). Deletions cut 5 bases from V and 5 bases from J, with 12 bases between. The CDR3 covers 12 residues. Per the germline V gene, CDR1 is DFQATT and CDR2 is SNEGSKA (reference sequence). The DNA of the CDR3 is TGCAGTGCTCAGACGGGAATGGAGACCCAGTACTTC. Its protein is CSAQTGMETQYF.

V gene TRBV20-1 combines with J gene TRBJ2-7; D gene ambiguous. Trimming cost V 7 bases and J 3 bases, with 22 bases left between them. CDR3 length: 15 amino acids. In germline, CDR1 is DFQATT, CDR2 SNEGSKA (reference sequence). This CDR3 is CSVLESGGPLYEQYF. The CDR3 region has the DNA TGCAGTGTTCTAGAGTCGGGTGGCCCACTCTACGAGCAGTACTTC.